Shown below are 27 T cell receptor beta chains from a single sample sequenced in a study of blood T cell repertoires in COVID-19. Assay used: immunoSEQ multiplex PCR; TCRdb lists only in-frame clones, some missing. The sample lists approximately 140,000 clones, roughly 84% occurring once. Sequencing was done on a sample of PBMCs or T cells enriched from blood (not recorded which). The receptors derive from a man aged 35 to 55 with acute COVID-19.

The rearrangement uses TRBV15 and TRBJ2-1; 8 nucleotides line up with TRBD1. V shed 1 base, J shed 3 bases, and the junction held 8 bases outside the gene matches. There are 17 residues in the CDR3. Per the germline V gene, CDR1 is LNHNV and CDR2 is YYDKDF (reference sequence). The CDR3 region has the DNA TGTGCCACCAGCAGAGCAGGGACAGGCCGGCGCTACAATGAGCAGTTCTTC. Residues: CATSRAGTGRRYNEQFF.

In its sample, this clone was seen once. The CDR3 sequence is CASSEVRGTEAFF. CDR3 in DNA: TGTGCCAGCAGTGAAGTGAGGGGGACTGAAGCTTTCTTT. The V and J genes are TRBV6-1 and TRBJ1-1, with D perhaps TRBD1 (6 bases). The CDR3 runs 13 residues. Trimming took 1 base from V and 5 from J, leaving 8 bases between them. Germline CDR1 MNHNS, CDR2 SASEGT.

This chain joins TRBV11-3 and TRBJ2-3; TRBD1 aligns across 7 bases. The J segment lost 0 bases and the V segment lost 5 bases, leaving 14 bases of the junction unmatched. The CDR3 covers 18 residues. Germline assignment: CDR1 SGHNT and CDR2 YENEEA. The CDR3 DNA reads TGTGCCAGCAGCATACCGGACAGGCCAAGACCTAGCACAGATACGCAGTATTTT. Amino acids: CASSIPDRPRPSTDTQYF.

The rearrangement uses TRBV9 and TRBJ2-5; 13 positions match TRBD2. Germline-derived CDR1 and CDR2 are SGDLS and YYNGEE. V lost 4 bases to trimming and J lost 4 bases; unmatched junction nucleotides: 10. The CDR3 length is 17 residues. The CDR3 bases are TGTGCCAGCAGCTCTCGACTAGCGGGGGGAAGGCGAGAGACCCAGTACTTC. This translates into CASSSRLAGGRRETQYF.

The CDR3 spells CASSLEGPAGTYNEQFF. In DNA, the CDR3 is TGCGCCAGCAGCTTGGAGGGGCCCGCAGGCACCTACAATGAGCAGTTCTTC. This chain uses TRBV5-1 with TRBJ2-1, with a tentative D call TRBD1 (5 bases). Germline CDR1 SGHRS, CDR2 YFSETQ. CDR3 length: 17 amino acids. Trimming removed 0 bases from V and 2 bases from J, with 15 bases in between.

V is TRBV19 and J is TRBJ2-6; possible D gene TRBD2, 5 bases. V lost 3 bases to trimming and J lost 3 bases, with 18 bases between them. This CDR3 is built from 18 residues. The germline V gene encodes CDR1 LNHDA and CDR2 SQIVND (reference sequence). The DNA for the CDR3 is TGTGCCAGTAGTATTAACGCGGGTGAGGGCAGTGGGGCCAACGTCCTGACTTTC. The encoded protein is CASSINAGEGSGANVLTF.

This clone was seen a single time. At the DNA level, this CDR3 is encoded by other sequences in the same sample as well. The chain carries TRBV6-6 and TRBJ1-1; D remains unclear. CDR3 length equals 11 residues. V was shortened by 2 bases and J by 6 bases, with 4 bases between the two germline ends. The germline V gene has CDR1 MNHNY and CDR2 SVGAGI (reference sequence). CDR3 coding DNA: TGTGCCAGCAGTTACGGAGCTGAAGCTTTCTTT. Protein product: CASSYGAEAFF.

The chain carries TRBV28 and TRBJ1-3; 7 positions agree with TRBD1. The ends lost 3 bases at V and 7 bases at J; junction bases unmatched: 15. This CDR3 is built from 17 residues. Looked up from germline, CDR1 is MDHEN and CDR2 is SYDVKM. The CDR3 nucleotides are TGTGCCAGCAGTTTGCTCCCGACAGGGAGTAGATTGAACACCATATATTTT. This gives the protein CASSLLPTGSRLNTIYF.

The chain carries TRBV9 and TRBJ2-3; 10 bases align to TRBD1. The germline gives CDR1 SGDLS, CDR2 YYNGEE. After removal of 4 bases from V and 4 bases from J, the junction contained 6 bases not matched to a gene. This CDR3 has 15 amino acids. The CDR3 reads CASSLDRGIADTQYF. CDR3 coding DNA: TGTGCCAGCAGCCTGGACAGGGGGATCGCAGATACGCAGTATTTT.

This chain connects TRBV5-6 to TRBJ2-6, with D perhaps TRBD2 (6 bases). The V gene lost 3 bases and the J gene lost 3 bases, with 13 bases spanning the gap. The CDR3 has 16 residues. Germline CDR1 SGHDT, CDR2 YYEEEE. The CDR3 nucleotides are TGTGCCAGCAGCTCGAGAGGGGACTTTGGGGCCAACGTCCTGACTTTC. It translates to CASSSRGDFGANVLTF.

This chain joins TRBV28 and TRBJ2-2, with TRBD1 identical over 11 bases. The CDR3 has 16 amino acids. Germline V lookup: CDR1 MDHEN, CDR2 SYDVKM. V shed 2 bases and J 6 bases; nucleotides not matched to a gene: 5. CDR3 nucleotides: TGTGCCAGCAGTTTAGGGGACAGGGGGGTCCCCGGGGAGCTGTTTTTT. As protein: CASSLGDRGVPGELFF.

The chain employs TRBV10-3 and TRBJ2-7; weak D call: TRBD2 (7 bases). Germline loops: CDR1 ENHRY, CDR2 SYGVKD. V was cut by 6 bases and J by 3 bases, with 24 bases left in between. CDR3 length: 17 amino acids. CDR3 sequence: CAIRGGSEQGSVYEQYF. Written as DNA, the CDR3 is TGTGCCATCAGGGGGGGGAGCGAACAGGGTAGTGTCTACGAGCAGTACTTC.

The chain is built from TRBV5-6 and TRBJ1-3; 9 bases align to TRBD1. Germline-derived CDR1 and CDR2 are SGHDT and YYEEEE. The length of the CDR3 is 14 residues. V lost 4 bases and J lost 6; bases outside the gene matches: 5. The CDR3 region is CASSQGQGTNTIYF. The CDR3 nucleotides are TGTGCCAGCAGCCAGGGACAGGGCACAAACACCATATATTTT.

V and J are TRBV10-1 and TRBJ2-7, with D possibly being TRBD2 (6 bases). Germline V gene data show CDR1 as WNHNN and CDR2 as SYGVQD (reference sequence). CDR3 size: 14 residues. V dropped 5 bases and J dropped 5 bases, with 16 bases sitting between them. CDR3 in amino acids: CASSPSGDGHEQYF. DNA for the CDR3: TGCGCCAGCAGTCCTTCGGGGGACGGTCACGAGCAGTACTTC.

The V gene is TRBV19, the J gene TRBJ2-3; D may be TRBD1 (6 bases). The CDR3 is 15 amino acids. Germline CDR1 and CDR2: LNHDA and SQIVND (reference sequence). The V and J ends lost 2 bases and 5 bases respectively, with 14 bases between them. The CDR3 DNA sequence: TGTGCCAGTAGTATAACAGGGTATAGTGGAGATACGCAGTATTTT. Translated, it gives CASSITGYSGDTQYF.

This clone was observed a few times. This chain links TRBV7-2 with TRBJ2-2, with 7 bases that match TRBD2. Unmatched junction bases numbered 10, after V lost 3 bases and J lost 6 bases. The CDR3 length is 16 residues. Germline CDR1 and CDR2: SGHTA and FQGNSA. CDR3 coding DNA: TGTGCCAGCAGCTTCAACCCGACTAGCTTGGCCGGGGAGCTGTTTTTT. Protein: CASSFNPTSLAGELFF.

The chain joins TRBV19 to TRBJ2-3; 7 nucleotides agree with TRBD2. The CDR3 loop spans 16 amino acids. Germline trimming cut 5 bases from V and 4 bases from J; bases unmatched to any gene: 12. Germline values: CDR1 LNHDA, CDR2 SQIVND (reference sequence). The CDR3 sequence is CASSVSGDVSADTQYF. In nucleotides, the CDR3 is TGTGCCAGTAGTGTGAGCGGGGATGTTTCCGCAGATACGCAGTATTTT.

The chain carries TRBV7-9 and TRBJ1-4; unclear D gene. There are 12 residues in the CDR3. Germline V lookup: CDR1 SEHNR, CDR2 FQNEAQ (reference sequence). The V and J ends lost 5 bases and 8 bases respectively, with 9 bases between them. CDR3 DNA: TGTGCCAGCAGCCCCCAGGTGGAAAAACTGTTTTTT. This codes for CASSPQVEKLFF.

V and J are TRBV7-2 and TRBJ1-2, with 7 bases that match TRBD1. The ends lost 5 bases at V and 3 bases at J; junction bases unmatched: 9. CDR1 and CDR2 from the germline V gene are SGHTA and FQGNSA. The length of the CDR3 is 15 residues. The DNA for the CDR3 is TGTGCCAGCAGCGTTTACAGGGGAGGATACTATGGCTACACCTTC. Its protein product is CASSVYRGGYYGYTF.

The rearrangement links TRBV5-4 to TRBJ1-6; TRBD1 matches 9 bases. The V and J ends lost 4 bases and 7 bases, in that order; junction bases with no gene match: 6. Germline V gene sequence: CDR1 SGHNT, CDR2 YYREEE (reference sequence). The CDR3 covers 15 residues. CDR3 amino acids: CASSTRTGVNSPLHF. CDR3 nucleotide sequence: TGTGCCAGCAGCACCCGGACAGGGGTAAATTCACCCCTCCACTTT.

The chain employs TRBV29-1 and TRBJ2-2; 8 bases are shared with TRBD1. The CDR3 length is 14 residues. V shed 7 bases, J shed 1 base, and the junction held 5 bases outside the gene matches. From germline, CDR1 is SQVTM and CDR2 ANQGSEA. CDR3 sequence: CSARGRRNTGELFF. CDR3 sequence (DNA): TGCAGCGCCAGGGGGCGCCGGAACACCGGGGAGCTGTTTTTT.

The genes are TRBV7-6 and TRBJ1-5; 10 bases line up with TRBD1. Germline assignment: CDR1 SGHVS and CDR2 FNYEAQ. The CDR3 spans 14 residues. V shed 5 bases and J 5 bases; nucleotides not matched to a gene: 3. DNA for the CDR3: TGTGCCAGCAGCCCTGGACAGGGGGATCAGCCCCAGCATTTT. Amino acids: CASSPGQGDQPQHF.

The chain is built from TRBV6-5 and TRBJ1-3, with D unresolved. Between the trimmed V and J ends, which lost 6 bases and 2 bases, there was a span of 8 bases. Germline CDR1 and CDR2: MNHEY and SVGAGI. The CDR3 is made up of 13 amino acids. In nucleotides, the CDR3 is TGTGCCAGCAGCCCCACAGCTGGAAACACCATATATTTT. It specifies CASSPTAGNTIYF.

The chain is built from TRBV4-1 and TRBJ2-7, with a possible D match to TRBD1 (5 bases). V lost 0 bases and J lost 1, with 10 bases in between. From germline, CDR1 is MGHRA and CDR2 YSYEKL. The CDR3 is 15 residues long. The CDR3 here is CASSQDRSGSYEQYF. The CDR3 DNA is TGCGCCAGCAGCCAAGATCGGTCAGGGTCCTACGAGCAGTACTTC.

The V call is TRBV30, the J call TRBJ2-6; possible D gene TRBD1, 6 bases. Germline loops: CDR1 GTSNPN, CDR2 SVGIG (reference sequence). The CDR3 runs 15 residues. The germline V and J ends were trimmed by 3 bases and 2 bases, with 11 bases remaining between them. The CDR3 nucleotides are TGTGCCTGGAGCGTAACAGGGACTGGGGCCAACGTCCTGACTTTC. This gives the protein CAWSVTGTGANVLTF.

This clone was observed a single time. This chain connects TRBV9 to TRBJ2-6; TRBD2 might be the D (7 bases). The CDR3 spans 18 residues. From germline, CDR1 is SGDLS and CDR2 YYNGEE. V was clipped by 4 bases and J by 1 base, with 18 bases between them. The CDR3 DNA sequence: TGTGCCAGCAGCACCCCTAGCGGAGGGGGGTCTGGGGCCAACGTCCTGACTTTC. Translation: CASSTPSGGGSGANVLTF.

The chain couples TRBV30 to TRBJ1-2; tentative D call: TRBD1 (6 bases). Germline CDR1 GTSNPN, CDR2 SVGIG (reference sequence). CDR3 length equals 15 residues. The ends were cut back, 3 bases at V and 8 bases at J, with 22 bases in the middle. The CDR3 DNA reads as TGTGCCTGGAGGGCAGGGGATGAGGACTCGCGGGGCTACACCTTC. Its protein is CAWRAGDEDSRGYTF.